The present entry profiles one T cell receptor beta chain with its context. Its matching antigen is unknown. Relative to the germline gene, one junction end is altered; a read error may explain this. This sample was taken from a study of identical twins. The study's findings and limits: Those out-of-frame alpha sequences shared by twins showed an excess of low generation probability.

TCRdb reanalysed the 5' RACE reads using MiXCR and keeps one entry per CDR3 protein. This sample has 300,000 to 400,000 distinct CDR3 sequences, with about 12% found just once. CDR3 size: 12 residues. Germline V gene lookup returns CDR1 SGHAT and CDR2 FQNNGV. The same specimen was also included in a second study, on yellow fever vaccine responses in identical twins.

The V gene is TRBV11-2, the J gene TRBJ2-1, with D unresolved. This clonotype was sampled from a woman younger than 35 in good health. Source material: CD8+ T cells sorted from blood. CDR3 in amino acids: CASSLDVTRIDF. The CDR3 nucleotides read TGTGCCAGCAGCTTAGACGTTACCCGAATCGACTTC.